Following are 10 T cell receptor beta chains from one sample sequenced in a study of T-cell reconstitution after alpha-beta-depleted transplantation in children. Unique molecular identifiers featured in how the TCRbeta library was prepared. A single record per CDR3 protein comes from TCRdb applying MiXCR to the PCR reads. Here the sample spans about 350,000 distinct CDR3 sequences, about 14% being singletons. This specimen was PBMCs, taken from the stem cell graft. The receptors derive from a human donor who donated a stem cell graft to a child with Fanconi anemia.

The CDR3 here is CASSQITGEVVDGYTF. The CDR3 coding sequence is TGCGCCAGCAGCCAGATTACAGGGGAGGTAGTTGATGGCTACACCTTC. The V gene is TRBV4-3, the J gene TRBJ1-2; TRBD1 aligns across 7 bases. Germline lookup yields CDR1 LGHNA and CDR2 YSLEER. This CDR3 is built from 16 residues. J gave up 6 bases and V 3 bases, and 13 bases lay outside the gene matches.

This clonotype was seen ten or more times. V gene TRBV9 combines with J gene TRBJ2-5, with 11 positions matching TRBD1. The germline gives CDR1 SGDLS, CDR2 YYNGEE. V lost 3 bases to trimming and J lost 3 bases; unmatched junction nucleotides: 7. CDR3 length equals 16 residues. The DNA of the CDR3 is TGTGCCAGCAGCGGGACAGGGGGCCGAGGAAAAGAGACCCAGTACTTC. Translated: CASSGTGGRGKETQYF.

The chain combines TRBV20-1 with TRBJ1-4, with D possibly matching TRBD1 (5 bases). This CDR3 spans 16 amino acids. Trimming pared 2 bases from V and 7 bases from J, leaving 20 bases between. Germline lookup yields CDR1 DFQATT and CDR2 SNEGSKA (reference sequence). CDR3 nucleotide sequence: TGCAGTGCTAGACAGGGTGGGGCCTCCCCGCTTGAAAAACTGTTTTTT. It codes for CSARQGGASPLEKLFF.

This clonotype was counted only a few times. This chain joins TRBV7-9 and TRBJ2-1; D is possibly TRBD1 or TRBD2 (5 bases each). V was pared by 1 base and J by 11 bases, with 9 bases between. The CDR3 contains 12 residues. CDR1 is SEHNR and CDR2 is FQNEAQ in the germline V gene (reference sequence). CDR3 bases: TGTGCCAGCAGCTTAGGGGGACCCAAGCAGTTCTTC. Protein sequence: CASSLGGPKQFF.

This clonotype was detected ten times or more. The V call is TRBV12-3 or TRBV12-4, the J call TRBJ2-1; 12 bases are shared with TRBD2. This CDR3 has 16 residues. Unmatched junction bases numbered 13, after V lost 6 bases and J lost 10 bases. CDR3 sequence reads: CASSLSTSGGVSEQFF. DNA for the CDR3: TGTGCCAGCAGCCTCTCGACTAGCGGGGGTGTAAGCGAGCAGTTCTTC.

The rearrangement joins TRBV29-1 to TRBJ2-6; D remains ambiguous. The V end lost 5 bases, the J end lost 0 bases, and 2 bases lay between the germline ends. In germline, CDR1 is SQVTM, CDR2 ANQGSEA. The CDR3 sequence is 12 residues long. The CDR3 sequence is CSVNSGANVLTF. The CDR3 bases are TGCAGCGTTAACTCTGGGGCCAACGTCCTGACTTTC.

This clonotype was picked up a small number of times. The CDR3 is CASRQGAMNTEAFF. The DNA of the CDR3 is TGTGCCAGCAGACAGGGTGCAATGAACACTGAAGCTTTCTTT. This rearrangement joins TRBV28 to TRBJ1-1; TRBD1 might be the D (6 bases). The ends were cut back, 6 bases at V and 0 bases at J, with 11 bases in the middle. Germline lookup yields CDR1 MDHEN and CDR2 SYDVKM. CDR3 length: 14 residues.

The V gene is TRBV6-5, the J gene TRBJ2-5; 11 bases match TRBD2. With 2 bases clipped from V and 2 bases from J, the junction kept 4 bases outside the gene matches. The V gene's germline CDR1 is MNHEY and CDR2 SVGAGI. CDR3 length: 16 amino acids. The CDR3 nucleotides are TGTGCCAGCAGTTACCCAGGACTAGCGGGTCAAGAGACCCAGTACTTC. It yields the protein CASSYPGLAGQETQYF.

The chain couples TRBV19 to TRBJ2-1; D possibly corresponds to TRBD1 (6 bases). Germline values: CDR1 LNHDA, CDR2 SQIVND (reference sequence). The CDR3 sequence is 15 residues long. The ends were cut back, 10 bases at V and 4 bases at J, with 20 bases in the middle. CDR3 nucleotides: TGTGCCACCCGAAGCAGGGGCTCGCAGTACAATGAGCAGTTCTTC. It translates to CATRSRGSQYNEQFF.

This clonotype appeared many times. The rearrangement uses TRBV5-1 and TRBJ2-2, with D hard to call. CDR1 SGHRS and CDR2 YFSETQ come from the germline V gene. The CDR3 totals 14 residues. Between the trimmed V and J ends, which lost 0 bases and 5 bases, there was a span of 8 bases. CDR3 sequence (DNA): TGCGCCAGCAGCTTGGTTGGAGAAACCGGGGAGCTGTTTTTT. It codes for CASSLVGETGELFF.